This T cell receptor beta chain was sequenced for a study of T cells after yellow fever vaccination. General study points: Overall, a small share of clonotypes was seen in both CD4 and CD8 compartments. Re-detected after boosting: most primary clones, 96% of CD4 and around 86% of CD8. Abundant contaminating clonotypes from the bulk population could appear in FACS-sorted repertoires.

This clonotype showed up many times. Its antigen is as yet unknown. Conversion of TCR transcripts into cDNA relied on 5'RACE template switching, which added a universal primer site and UMIs. TCRdb itself ran the 5' RACE reads through MiXCR, one entry per CDR3 protein. The table lists roughly 340,000 distinct CDR3 sequences, almost 4% of them singletons. The TCR sequence derives from a man aged 18-30 years who received the YFV17D yellow fever vaccine. The sample consisted of PBMCs, taken 5 days after the yellow fever booster vaccination.

The CDR3 region is CASSRGAMNTEAFF. CDR3 bases: TGTGCCAGCAGCAGGGGCGCAATGAACACTGAAGCTTTCTTT. This chain uses TRBV2 with TRBJ1-1; D possibly corresponds to TRBD1 (6 bases). CDR3 length equals 14 residues. V dropped 6 bases and J dropped 0 bases, with 11 bases sitting between them. Germline CDR1 reads SNHLY; CDR2 reads FYNNEI. Full variable domain (missing parts from reference TRBV2 and TRBJ1-1): EPEVTQTPSHQVTQMGQEVILRCVPISNHLYFYWYRQILGQKVEFLVSFYNNEISEKSEIFDDQFSVERPDGSNFTLKIRSTKLEDSAMYFCASSRGAMNTEAFFGQGTRLTVV.